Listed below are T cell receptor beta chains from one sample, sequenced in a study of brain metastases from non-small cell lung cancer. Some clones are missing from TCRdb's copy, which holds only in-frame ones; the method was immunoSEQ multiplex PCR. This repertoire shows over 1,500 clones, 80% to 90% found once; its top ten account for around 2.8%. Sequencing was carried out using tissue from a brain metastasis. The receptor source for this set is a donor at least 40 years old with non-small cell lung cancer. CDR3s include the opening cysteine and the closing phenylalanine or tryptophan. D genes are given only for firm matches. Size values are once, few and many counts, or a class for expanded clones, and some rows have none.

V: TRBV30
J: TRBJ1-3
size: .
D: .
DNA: TGTGCCTGGATTGGCAGGTCTGGAAACACCATATATTTT
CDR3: CAWIGRSGNTIYF

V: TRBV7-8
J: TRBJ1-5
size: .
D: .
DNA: TGTGCCAGCAGCCCCCAGCCCAGTCAGCCCCAGCATTTT
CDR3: CASSPQPSQPQHF

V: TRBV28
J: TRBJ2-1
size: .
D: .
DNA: TGTGCCAGCAGTTTAGGGGCTAGCCCCGACAATGAGCAGTTCTTC
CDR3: CASSLGASPDNEQFF

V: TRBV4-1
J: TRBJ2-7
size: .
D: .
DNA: TGCGCTAGCAGCCAAGGCTGGATGGATTACGAGCAGTACTTC
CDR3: CASSQGWMDYEQYF

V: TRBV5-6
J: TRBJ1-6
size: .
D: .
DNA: TGTGCCAGCAGCTTCCCAGGGCTGGGGGAGAATTCACCCCTCCACTTT
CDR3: CASSFPGLGENSPLHF

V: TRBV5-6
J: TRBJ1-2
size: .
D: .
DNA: TGTGCCAGCAGCGGTCAGGCCGAGTATGGCTACACCTTC
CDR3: CASSGQAEYGYTF

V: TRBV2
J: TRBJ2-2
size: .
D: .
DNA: TGTGCCGGTGCTGGCCAGGGTGGGGACACCGGGGAGCTGTTTTTT
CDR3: CAGAGQGGDTGELFF

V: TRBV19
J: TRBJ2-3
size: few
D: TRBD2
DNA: TGTGCCAGTAGTCCCACCATTGTGAGCGGGGGGCGGGATACGCAGTATTTT
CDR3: CASSPTIVSGGRDTQYF

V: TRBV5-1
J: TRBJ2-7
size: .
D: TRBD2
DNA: TGCGCCAGCAGCTTGGAGACTAGCGGGGCGAGGAGCTCCTACGAGCAGTACTTC
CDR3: CASSLETSGARSSYEQYF

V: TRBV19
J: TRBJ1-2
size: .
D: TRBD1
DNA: TGTGCCAGTAGTCCCCCTCCGGGACAGGGTCCGTCTTTCCATAACCGTTATGGCTACACCTTC
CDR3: CASSPPPGQGPSFHNRYGYTF

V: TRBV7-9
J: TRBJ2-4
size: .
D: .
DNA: TGTGCCAGCAGCTTAGGACAGCGAGTAGCCAAAAACATTCAGTACTTC
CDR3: CASSLGQRVAKNIQYF

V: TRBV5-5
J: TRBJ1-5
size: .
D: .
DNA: TGTGCCAGCAGCTTGTGGGGGGAGAGCAATCAGCCCCAGCATTTT
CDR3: CASSLWGESNQPQHF

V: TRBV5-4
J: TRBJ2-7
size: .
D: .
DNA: TGTGCCAGCAGCTTGGATTACAAGGGCGAGCAGTACTTC
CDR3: CASSLDYKGEQYF

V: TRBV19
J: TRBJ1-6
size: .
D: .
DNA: TGTACCAGTAGCTCCGGGACATTTAATTCACCCCTCCACTTT
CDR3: CTSSSGTFNSPLHF

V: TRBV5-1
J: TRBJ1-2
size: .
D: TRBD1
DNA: TGCGCCAGCAGCTTGTTACAGGGGACCTATGGCTACACCTTC
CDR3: CASSLLQGTYGYTF

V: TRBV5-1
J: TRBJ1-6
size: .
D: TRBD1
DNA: TGCGCCAGCAGCCGGGACAGGGGCTCACCCCTCCACTTT
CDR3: CASSRDRGSPLHF

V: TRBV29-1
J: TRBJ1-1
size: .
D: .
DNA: TGCAGCGTTAATATTTTGGGTAGAGGGGTCAACACTGAAGCTTTCTTT
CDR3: CSVNILGRGVNTEAFF

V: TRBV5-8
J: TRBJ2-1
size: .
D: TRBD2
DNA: TGTGCCAGCGCCCGGGGGGGCCGAGGGAATGAGCAGTTCTTC
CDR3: CASARGGRGNEQFF

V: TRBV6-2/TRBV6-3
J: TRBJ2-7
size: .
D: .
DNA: TGTGCCAGCAGCTTGGCGGTTGCCGGGACCCACTCCTACGAGCAGTACTTC
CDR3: CASSLAVAGTHSYEQYF

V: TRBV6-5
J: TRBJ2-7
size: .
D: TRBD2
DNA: TGTGCCATCTACGGGGGGGCCCAAGAGCAGTACTTC
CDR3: CAIYGGAQEQYF

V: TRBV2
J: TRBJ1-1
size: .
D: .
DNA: TGTGCCAGCACCGGTGTGACAGGTGAAGCTTTCTTT
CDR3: CASTGVTGEAFF

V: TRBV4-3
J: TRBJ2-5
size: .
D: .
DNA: TGCGCCAGCAGCCAAGATACGGGGAAAGAGACCCAGTACTTC
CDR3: CASSQDTGKETQYF

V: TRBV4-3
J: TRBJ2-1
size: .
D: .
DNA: TGCGCCAGCAGCCAAACAGCACGGGGGTTGGATGAGCAGTTCTTC
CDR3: CASSQTARGLDEQFF

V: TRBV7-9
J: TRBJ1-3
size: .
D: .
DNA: TGTGCCAGCAGCCCTCTGGGAAAGTCCTCTGGAAACACCATATATTTT
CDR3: CASSPLGKSSGNTIYF

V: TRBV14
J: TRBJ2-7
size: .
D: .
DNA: TGTGCCAGCAGCCAAGGGTCTTGGACAGAGAACTCCTACGAGCAGTACTTC
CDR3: CASSQGSWTENSYEQYF

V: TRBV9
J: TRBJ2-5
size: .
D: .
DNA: TGTGCCAGTGGAGGGGGGGGGCCGGTAGAGACCCAGTACTTC
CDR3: CASGGGGPVETQYF

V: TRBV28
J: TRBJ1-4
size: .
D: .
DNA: TGTGCCAGCAGTTTGCAGGGTGAAAAACTGTTTTTT
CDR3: CASSLQGEKLFF

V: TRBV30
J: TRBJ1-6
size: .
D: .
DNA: TGTGCCTGGAGTTTAACAGGGTCCCCCTATAATTCACCCCTCCACTTT
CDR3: CAWSLTGSPYNSPLHF

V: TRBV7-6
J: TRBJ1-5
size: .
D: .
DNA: TGTGCCAGCAGCTTATCTGACAGCTGGGGTCAGCCCCAGCATTTT
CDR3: CASSLSDSWGQPQHF

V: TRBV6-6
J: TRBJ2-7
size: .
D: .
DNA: TGTGCCAGCAGGGATCTATACGAGCAGTACTTC
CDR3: CASRDLYEQYF

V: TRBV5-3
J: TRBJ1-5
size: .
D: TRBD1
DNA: TGTGCCAGAAGCTATCGGGACAGGGGACGGTATAGCAATCAGCCCCAGCATTTT
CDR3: CARSYRDRGRYSNQPQHF

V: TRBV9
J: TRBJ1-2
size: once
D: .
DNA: TGTGCCAGCAGCGTAGGACCTGGGGGCTATGGCTACACCTTC
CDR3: CASSVGPGGYGYTF

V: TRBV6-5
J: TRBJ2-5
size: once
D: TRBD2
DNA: TGTGCCAGCAGGTACGGAGCGGGGGCCCTCCAAGAGACCCAGTACTTC
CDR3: CASRYGAGALQETQYF

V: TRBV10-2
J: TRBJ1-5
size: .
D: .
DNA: TGCGCCAGCAAGCCGGGGTCGAGCAATCAGCCCCAGCATTTT
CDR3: CASKPGSSNQPQHF

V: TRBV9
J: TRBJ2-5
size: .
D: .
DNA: TGTGTCAGCAGCCCCAGGGGGGCGGGGGTTGAGACCCAGTACTTC
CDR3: CVSSPRGAGVETQYF

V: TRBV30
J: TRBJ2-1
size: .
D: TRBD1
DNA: TGTGCTTGGTCTTGGACAGGGGACAATGAGCAGTTCTTC
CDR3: CAWSWTGDNEQFF

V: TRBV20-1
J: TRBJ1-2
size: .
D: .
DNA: TGCAGTGCTAGTAGGGCTGAGGTCTATGGCTACACCTTC
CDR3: CSASRAEVYGYTF

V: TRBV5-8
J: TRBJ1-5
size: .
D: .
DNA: TGTGCCAGCAGCCCGGGGGTGTGGGACAATCAGCCCCAGCATTTT
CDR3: CASSPGVWDNQPQHF

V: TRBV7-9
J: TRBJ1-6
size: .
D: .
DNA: TGTGCCAGCAGCTCAGAGGGAAATTCACCCCTCCACTTT
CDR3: CASSSEGNSPLHF

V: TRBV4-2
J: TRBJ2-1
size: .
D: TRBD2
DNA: TGTGCCAGCAGCCCAGCTACTAGCGGCCTCCCCTACAATGAGCAGTTCTTC
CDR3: CASSPATSGLPYNEQFF

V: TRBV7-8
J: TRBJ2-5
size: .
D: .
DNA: TGTGCCAGCAAACGTACGGGCCAGGGTATCGAGACCCAGTACTTC
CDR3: CASKRTGQGIETQYF

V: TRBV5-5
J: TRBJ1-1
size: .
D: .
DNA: TGTGCCAGCAGCTTGGACCGAGGGGTCCCTGAAGCTTTCTTT
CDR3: CASSLDRGVPEAFF

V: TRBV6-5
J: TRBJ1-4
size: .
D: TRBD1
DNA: TGTGCCAGCAGTTACACGACAGGGGGAAAACTGTTTTTT
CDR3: CASSYTTGGKLFF

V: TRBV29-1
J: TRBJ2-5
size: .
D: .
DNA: TGCAGCGTTGTCCCATCGGGTCGCGAGACCCAGTACTTC
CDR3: CSVVPSGRETQYF

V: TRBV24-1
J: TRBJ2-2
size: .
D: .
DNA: TGTGCCACCAGTGATCAGGGAAACACCGGGGAGCTGTTTTTT
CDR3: CATSDQGNTGELFF

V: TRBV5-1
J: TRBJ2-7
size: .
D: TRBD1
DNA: TGCGCCAGCAGGAGCTGGACAGGGTTTGGCTACGAGCAGTACTTC
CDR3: CASRSWTGFGYEQYF

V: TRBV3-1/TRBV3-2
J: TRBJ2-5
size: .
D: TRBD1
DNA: TGTGCCAGCAGCCAAGAAGTTGTACGGGACAGGGAGGAGACCCAGTACTTC
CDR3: CASSQEVVRDREETQYF

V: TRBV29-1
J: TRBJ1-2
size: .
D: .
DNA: TGCAGCGTTGATGGAGGGAGTGGATGGGTTAAAGGCTACACCTTC
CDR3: CSVDGGSGWVKGYTF

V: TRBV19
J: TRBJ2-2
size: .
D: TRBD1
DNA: TGTGCCAGTAGTTTTTCGCCAGGGGGTCTTAACACCGGGGAGCTGTTTTTT
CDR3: CASSFSPGGLNTGELFF

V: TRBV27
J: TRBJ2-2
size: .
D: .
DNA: TGTGCCAGCAGTCTACAGGGTACCGGGGAGCTGTTTTTT
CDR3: CASSLQGTGELFF

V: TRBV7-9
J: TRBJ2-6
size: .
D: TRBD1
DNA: TGTGCCAGCAGCCGGGGACAGTGGAACTTCCTGACTTTC
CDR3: CASSRGQWNFLTF

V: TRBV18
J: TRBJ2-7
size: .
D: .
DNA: TGTGCCAGCTCACTCCCGGGACTCATCTACGAGCAGTACTTC
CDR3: CASSLPGLIYEQYF

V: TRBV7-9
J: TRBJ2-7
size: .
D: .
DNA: TGTGCCAGCAGCTTCGCAGGGGACAAGCAGTACTTC
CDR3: CASSFAGDKQYF

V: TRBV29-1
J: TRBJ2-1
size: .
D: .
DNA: TGCAGCGTTGACGGGAAATCAGCCTACAATGAGCAGTTCTTC
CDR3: CSVDGKSAYNEQFF

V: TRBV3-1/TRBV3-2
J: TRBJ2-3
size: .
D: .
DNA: TGTGCCAGCAGTCACTATGGGGATACGCAGTATTTT
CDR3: CASSHYGDTQYF

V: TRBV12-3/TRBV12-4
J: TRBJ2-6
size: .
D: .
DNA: TGTGCCAGCAGTTATGGGGCCAACGTCCTGACTTTC
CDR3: CASSYGANVLTF

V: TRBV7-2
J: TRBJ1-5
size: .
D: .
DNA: TGTGCCAGCAGCTGGGGGGCATATCAGCCCCAGCATTTT
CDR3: CASSWGAYQPQHF